The 2 T cell receptor beta chains reported below all come from one sample, sequenced in a study of T cell responses to AZD1222 COVID-19 vaccine. TCRdb's copy holds only in-frame clones and misses some; the assay was immunoSEQ multiplex PCR. The repertoire holds about 93,000 clones, with just over 85% as singletons. Specimen: peripheral blood, collected on day 0 of AZD1222 vaccination. Receptors were obtained from an adult in good health.

This clone has more than one count but fewer than ten. The chain employs TRBV30 and TRBJ2-1, with no clear D. This CDR3 is built from 16 residues. CDR1 is GTSNPN and CDR2 is SVGIG in the germline V gene (reference sequence). The germline V and J ends were trimmed by 0 bases and 5 bases, with 17 bases remaining between them. CDR3 sequence: CAWSVRPFPTDNEQFF. In nucleotides, the CDR3 is TGTGCCTGGAGTGTTCGACCCTTCCCCACCGACAATGAGCAGTTCTTC.

The gene calls are TRBV2 and TRBJ2-1; 9 bases align to TRBD2. V lost 8 bases, J lost 7 bases, and 3 bases stayed unmatched. The CDR3 has 12 residues. Germline V gene sequence: CDR1 SNHLY, CDR2 FYNNEI. CDR3 loop: CASGAGGNEQFF. CDR3 sequence (DNA): TGTGCCAGCGGGGCGGGAGGGAATGAGCAGTTCTTC.